The T cell receptor (beta chain) described here comes from a study of T cell responses to AZD1222 COVID-19 vaccine. Study details: Analysis merged second doses at about 4 or about 12 weeks.

This clone was observed a few times. What it recognizes is unknown. Looked up from germline, CDR1 is SGHAT and CDR2 is FQNNGV. The CDR3 runs to 15 residues. V was clipped by 3 bases and J by 5 bases, with 16 bases between them. The study's findings and limits: The study identified only a handful of AZD1222 recipients as seropositive at baseline. Repertoires in all cases were sampled only once the peak T cell response had passed. The study found vaccine-associated CD4 TCRs spanning spike, dominant at 160-218 and 743-854.

Produced via immunoSEQ multiplex PCR; TCRdb's table is partial and in-frame only. This table has 90,000 to 120,000 clones, 90% to 95% appearing once. The sample in question was peripheral blood, obtained on day 0 of AZD1222 vaccination. V is TRBV11-2 and J is TRBJ1-1, with a tentative D call TRBD1 (5 bases). This sequence was found in an adult in good health. The CDR3 coding sequence is TGTGCCAGCAGCTTGTCGGGACCTCTGGGGACTGAAGCTTTCTTT. Translating gives CASSLSGPLGTEAFF.